This passage covers 10 T cell receptor beta chains from one sample sequenced in a study of blood T cell repertoires in COVID-19. Libraries were prepared by immunoSEQ multiplex PCR; TCRdb keeps only in-frame clonotypes and omits some of them. The sample consists of fewer than 200,000 clones, about 79% of them appearing once. Material: peripheral blood. These receptors were taken from an older woman with acute or convalescent COVID-19.

This chain uses TRBV9 with TRBJ2-2; weak D call: TRBD2 (5 bases). Trimming removed 4 bases at V and 1 base at J, with 20 bases between. CDR1 and CDR2 from the germline V gene are SGDLS and YYNGEE. The CDR3 runs to 18 residues. The DNA of the CDR3 is TGTGCCAGCAGCCCGAGAGATCAGAGCCGGGAGAACACCGGGGAGCTGTTTTTT. Its translation: CASSPRDQSRENTGELFF.

The chain couples TRBV19 to TRBJ2-3, with TRBD2 identical over 10 bases. CDR3 length equals 17 residues. Germline V gives CDR1 LNHDA, CDR2 SQIVND (reference sequence). The V gene end was trimmed by 3 bases and the J gene end by 3 bases; junction bases not matched to a gene: 9. CDR3 sequence: CASSIRRSSGSTDTQYF. CDR3 DNA: TGTGCCAGTAGTATTAGAAGGTCTAGCGGGAGTACAGATACGCAGTATTTT. Using reference TRBV19 and TRBJ2-3 for the parts outside the CDR3, the full variable domain is DGGITQSPKYLFRKEGQNVTLSCEQNLNHDAMYWYRQDPGQGLRLIYYSQIVNDFQKGDIAEGYSVSREKKESFPLTVTSAQKNPTAFYLCASSIRRSSGSTDTQYFGPGTRLTVL.

The chain employs TRBV5-1 and TRBJ1-4, with D perhaps matching TRBD1 (6 bases). Germline V lookup: CDR1 SGHRS, CDR2 YFSETQ. The CDR3 totals 16 residues. Trimming removed 4 bases at V and 8 bases at J, with 21 bases between. CDR3 sequence reads: CASSPEPGVGNEKLFF. CDR3 bases: TGCGCCAGCAGCCCAGAACCAGGGGTAGGCAACGAAAAACTGTTTTTT.

The V call is TRBV5-1, the J call TRBJ1-2; 12 bases are shared with TRBD1. The CDR3 has 15 amino acids. V trimming: 4 bases; J trimming: 6 bases; junction bases outside the gene matches: 7. Germline CDR1 SGHRS, CDR2 YFSETQ. The DNA of the CDR3 is TGCGCCAGCAGCCCCCCGGGACAGGGGGCGGATGGCTACACCTTC. The encoded protein is CASSPPGQGADGYTF.

Ten or more counts support this clone. The J gene is TRBJ1-6, the V gene TRBV5-1, with a tentative D call TRBD1 (6 bases). Between the trimmed V and J ends, which lost 7 bases and 3 bases, there was a span of 8 bases. Germline loops: CDR1 SGHRS, CDR2 YFSETQ. The CDR3 covers 13 residues. The DNA for the CDR3 is TGCGCCAGCCGGACAGACTATAATTCACCCCTCCACTTT. It is translated as CASRTDYNSPLHF.

The chain has TRBV5-1 and TRBJ2-1; a possible D gene is TRBD2 (5 bases). CDR1 and CDR2 (germline): SGHRS, YFSETQ. This CDR3 has 14 residues. V dropped 2 bases and J dropped 4 bases, with 10 bases sitting between them. The CDR3 region is CASSLPGGYNEQFF. CDR3 sequence (DNA): TGCGCCAGCAGCTTACCAGGAGGATACAATGAGCAGTTCTTC.

This chain joins TRBV3-1 (or the pseudogene TRBV3-2) and TRBJ2-5; tentatively, D is TRBD2 (5 bases). CDR1 is LGHDT and CDR2 is YNNKEL in the germline V gene (reference sequence). This CDR3 is 13 amino acids long. V lost 3 bases to trimming and J lost 5 bases, with 10 bases between them. The CDR3 loop is CASSQSGVETQYF. CDR3 nucleotides: TGTGCCAGCAGCCAGAGCGGAGTGGAGACCCAGTACTTC.

The chain joins TRBV28 to TRBJ1-2; 7 bases are shared with TRBD1. This CDR3 comprises 16 residues. V shed 0 bases, J shed 1 base, and the junction held 5 bases outside the gene matches. The V gene's germline CDR1 is MDHEN and CDR2 SYDVKM. CDR3 protein: CASSLWMGDSNYGYTF. The DNA of the CDR3 is TGTGCCAGCAGTTTATGGATGGGGGACAGTAACTATGGCTACACCTTC.

The V and J genes are TRBV7-2 and TRBJ2-1, with 7 nucleotides matching TRBD1. Trimming removed 5 bases from V and 0 bases from J; junction bases left unmatched: 7. Germline V gives CDR1 SGHTA, CDR2 FQGNSA. The CDR3 has 16 residues. The CDR3 is CASSPRTGSSYNEQFF. CDR3 DNA sequence: TGTGCCAGCAGCCCACGGACAGGCAGCTCCTACAATGAGCAGTTCTTC.

V usage is TRBV6-4 and J usage is TRBJ1-2, with a tentative D call TRBD1 (5 bases). V dropped 3 bases and J dropped 3 bases, with 17 bases sitting between them. CDR1 and CDR2 from the germline V gene are MRHNA and SNTAGT. CDR3 length: 16 amino acids. DNA of the CDR3: TGTGCCAGCAGTGAGTCGAGGTCAGGGAAATACTATGGCTACACCTTC. It is translated as CASSESRSGKYYGYTF.